This TCR beta chain originates from a study of CD8 T cells in ankylosing spondylitis. General study findings and limits: Ankylosing spondylitis blood appeared to carry a characteristic TCR beta motif of 7 or 8 highly homologous variants.

On this clonotype: Antigen: not known.

Per germline, CDR1 MNHEY and CDR2 SMNVEV (reference sequence). The CDR3 runs to 12 residues. Trimming took 8 bases from V and 4 from J, leaving 9 bases between them. With molecular barcodes, quantitative 5'-RACE was used to make the TCR beta libraries. TCRdb reprocessed the 5' RACE reads via MiXCR and lists one record per CDR3 protein. The sample records approximately 220,000 distinct CDR3 sequences, approximately 20% being singletons. V usage is TRBV27 and J usage is TRBJ2-1; no firm D call. The receptor was derived from a male donor with ankylosing spondylitis. Sequencing was carried out using blood, either unsorted or a sorted T cell fraction (not recorded which). The CDR3 coding sequence is TGTGCCAGCTGTGACATGTACAATGAGCAGTTCTTC. Translating gives CASCDMYNEQFF.